One T cell receptor beta chain is described in this entry. Its cognate antigen is unknown. The sample comes from a study of T cells in localized non-small cell lung cancer. The table came from immunoSEQ multiplex PCR; TCRdb's copy has only in-frame clones and leaves some out. In the table there are 61,000 or so clones, roughly 88% of which are singletons. Study conclusions and caveats: Uninvolved neighboring lung showed the greatest T cell clonality, exceeding tumor. Elevated circulating T cell density in blood was associated with longer overall survival.

Trimming cost V 2 bases and J 1 base; bases outside gene matches: 6. The germline V gene encodes CDR1 MDHEN and CDR2 SYDVKM. The CDR3 totals 16 residues. The sequenced sample was peripheral blood, obtained before any cancer treatment. The clonotype was recovered from a woman aged 35-75 years with stage I lung adenocarcinoma. V gene TRBV28 combines with J gene TRBJ1-1; TRBD1 matches at 8 bases. The DNA for the CDR3 is TGTGCCAGCAGTTTAAGGGCCGGGACAGGGAACACTGAAGCTTTCTTT. Translating gives CASSLRAGTGNTEAFF.